One and the same sample provided the 15 T cell receptor beta chains below, sequenced in a study of identical twins. MiXCR, applied by TCRdb to the 5' RACE reads, yields one record per CDR3 protein. The data contain about 200,000 distinct CDR3 sequences, about 6.7% of them singletons. These data are also associated with another study on T cells expressing NK-cell markers.

The material sequenced was CD8+ T cells sorted from blood. Every receptor here comes from a young woman in good health.

There are many counts of this clonotype. CDR3 in amino acids: CASSVSGGEKLFF. The CDR3, as DNA: TGTGCCAGCAGCGTCTCGGGTGGCGAAAAACTGTTTTTT. The rearrangement links TRBV9 to TRBJ1-4; the D is unclear. Trimming stripped 2 bases from V and 8 bases from J, with 10 bases between. The CDR3 has 13 amino acids. Germline assignment: CDR1 SGDLS and CDR2 YYNGEE. Complete variable domain (other parts from reference TRBV9 and TRBJ1-4): DSGVTQTPKHLITATGQRVTLRCSPRSGDLSVYWYQQSLDQGLQFLIQYYNGEERAKGNILERFSAQQFPDLHSELNLSSLELGDSALYFCASSVSGGEKLFFGSGTQLSVL.

The rearrangement uses TRBV7-9 and TRBJ1-2; D may be TRBD1 (5 bases). This CDR3 has 15 amino acids. The germline V and J ends were trimmed by 7 bases and 6 bases, with 21 bases remaining between them. Per germline, CDR1 SEHNR and CDR2 FQNEAQ (reference sequence). DNA for the CDR3: TGTGCCAGCAACCCAAGCGGGGCGGGCCTGGATGGCTACACCTTC. This encodes CASNPSGAGLDGYTF. The variable domain in full, completed from reference TRBV7-9 and TRBJ1-2, reads DTGVSQNPRHKITKRGQNVTFRCDPISEHNRLYWYRQTLGQGPEFLTYFQNEAQLEKSRLLSDRFSAERPKGSFSTLEIQRTEQGDSAMYLCASNPSGAGLDGYTFGSGTRLTVV.

The chain couples TRBV20-1 to TRBJ2-2; TRBD1 is a possible D gene (5 bases). Germline values: CDR1 DFQATT, CDR2 SNEGSKA (reference sequence). The CDR3 has 13 residues. Trimming shortened V by 2 bases and J by 2 bases, and 6 bases separated the two germline ends. The CDR3 nucleotides read TGCAGTGCTAGAAGGGGAAACACCGGGGAGCTGTTTTTT. It is translated as CSARRGNTGELFF.

In this sample, this clonotype turned up many times. V is TRBV12-3 or TRBV12-4 and J is TRBJ2-1; D is perhaps TRBD2 (6 bases). Trimming cost V 0 bases and J 8 bases, with 14 bases left between them. The CDR3 is 15 amino acids. The CDR3 loop reads CASSLAGGRGDEQFF. Written as DNA, the CDR3 is TGTGCCAGCAGTTTAGCCGGGGGTCGGGGCGATGAGCAGTTCTTC.

The J gene is TRBJ1-1, the V gene TRBV7-9; D ambiguous. V lost 1 base, J lost 6 bases, and 6 bases lay in between. The CDR3 contains 12 residues. Germline V gene sequence: CDR1 SEHNR, CDR2 FQNEAQ (reference sequence). The CDR3 coding sequence is TGTGCCAGCAGCTTAGACAGTCCTGAAGCTTTCTTT. Translation gives CASSLDSPEAFF.

This clonotype was found a few times. This chain joins TRBV11-3 and TRBJ2-2; D call uncertain. V lost 2 bases and J lost 7, with 8 bases in between. From germline, CDR1 is SGHNT and CDR2 YENEEA. The CDR3 length is 13 residues. This chain's CDR3 is CASSLKHVGELFF. DNA of the CDR3: TGTGCCAGCAGCTTAAAGCACGTCGGGGAGCTGTTTTTT.

This clonotype was seen many times. The rearrangement links TRBV5-1 to TRBJ1-5; 8 positions match TRBD1. CDR1 SGHRS and CDR2 YFSETQ come from the germline V gene. CDR3 length equals 14 residues. Losses at the gene ends were 4 bases for V and 7 bases for J; bases not matched to a gene: 7. CDR3 bases: TGCGCCAGCAGCCTCACAGGGGGGTGGCAGCCCCAGCATTTT. It encodes CASSLTGGWQPQHF. Using reference TRBV5-1 and TRBJ1-5 for the parts outside the CDR3, the full variable domain is KAGVTQTPRYLIKTRGQQVTLSCSPISGHRSVSWYQQTPGQGLQFLFEYFSETQRNKGNFPGRFSGRQFSNSRSEMNVSTLELGDSALYLCASSLTGGWQPQHFGDGTRLSIL.

This clonotype has more than one count but fewer than ten. The rearrangement joins TRBV29-1 to TRBJ2-7; 8 bases line up with TRBD1. Losses at the gene ends were 5 bases for V and 4 bases for J; bases not matched to a gene: 4. The CDR3 is 12 residues long. The germline CDR1 and CDR2 sequences are SQVTM and ANQGSEA. CDR3 in amino acids: CSVTQGAYEQYF. DNA of the CDR3: TGCAGCGTTACTCAGGGGGCGTACGAGCAGTACTTC.

This sequence joins TRBV12-3 or TRBV12-4 and TRBJ1-1; D remains ambiguous. Trimming pared 5 bases from V and 5 bases from J, leaving 15 bases between. The CDR3 length is 14 residues. CDR3 residues: CASSVMGFGTEAFF. The CDR3 nucleotides are TGTGCCAGCAGTGTCATGGGTTTCGGGACTGAAGCTTTCTTT.

The chain employs TRBV2 and TRBJ1-1; 9 bases agree with TRBD1. Trimming at V came to 4 bases and at J to 11 bases, leaving 11 bases not matched to a gene. The length of the CDR3 is 14 residues. Germline V gene data show CDR1 as SNHLY and CDR2 as FYNNEI. The CDR3 coding sequence is TGTGCCAGCAGTGGTGATACAGGGGGCGTGGCGGCTTTCTTT. This sequence encodes CASSGDTGGVAAFF.

The table lists this clonotype with a few counts. The chain links TRBV6-5 to TRBJ1-2; 9 nucleotides align to TRBD1. This CDR3 comprises 15 residues. Germline CDR1 is MNHEY and CDR2 is SVGAGI. Trimming at V came to 0 bases and at J to 8 bases, leaving 7 bases not matched to a gene. The CDR3 nucleotides are TGTGCCAGCAGTTACTCTGACAGGGGGTTACGCGGCTACACCTTC. It translates to CASSYSDRGLRGYTF.

The DNA for the CDR3 is TGTGCCAGCGATTCCAGTTCAGGGGCCCGCACAGATACGCAGTATTTT. The encoded protein is CASDSSSGARTDTQYF. The chain joins TRBV2 to TRBJ2-3, with D tentatively TRBD1 (6 bases). The CDR3 is made up of 16 amino acids. Deletions cut 8 bases from V and 1 base from J, with 19 bases between. Germline loops: CDR1 SNHLY, CDR2 FYNNEI.

The rearrangement joins TRBV12-3 or TRBV12-4 to TRBJ1-5; TRBD1 matches at 8 bases. The V segment lost 4 bases and the J segment 11 bases; nucleotides outside the gene matches: 19. CDR3 length equals 17 residues. CDR3 protein: CASSWDLGTGPPLAQHF. In DNA form, the CDR3 reads TGTGCCAGCAGTTGGGACCTAGGGACAGGTCCTCCTCTGGCCCAGCATTTT.

V is TRBV2 and J is TRBJ1-2; D ambiguous. Germline V lookup: CDR1 SNHLY, CDR2 FYNNEI. V lost 10 bases, J lost 8 bases, and 14 bases lay in between. CDR3 length equals 11 residues. This CDR3 reads CATQSTQGYTF. In DNA form, the CDR3 reads TGTGCCACCCAGTCTACCCAAGGCTACACCTTC.

In its sample, this clonotype was seen a few times. V gene TRBV7-9 combines with J gene TRBJ2-4, with a tentative D call TRBD1 (6 bases). V was cut by 7 bases and J by 4 bases, with 14 bases left in between. The CDR3 contains 14 residues. CDR1 SEHNR and CDR2 FQNEAQ come from the germline V gene (reference sequence). The CDR3 DNA is TGTGCCAGCACCATAACAGGGCCTAAAAACATTCAGTACTTC. It codes for CASTITGPKNIQYF.